Listed below are T cell receptor beta chains from one sample, sequenced in a study of beta chain features in type 1 diabetes. The method was immunoSEQ multiplex PCR; TCRdb's version includes in-frame clones alone and lacks a portion of them. Among more than 300,000 clones listed, around an eighth were seen once. The sample taken for sequencing was naive CD4+ T cells from blood. These receptors all come from a young man in good health. The CDR3 runs from the conserved cysteine through the conserved F or W. The order of the fields is D gene, V gene, J gene, clone size, CDR3 protein, CDR3 DNA. A D gene is named only where the DNA matches it firmly. Expanded clones are given a class, and other clones once, few, many or no size at all.

-	TRBV14	TRBJ2-5	few	CASSQEWGSWETQYF	TGTGCCAGCAGCCAAGAATGGGGCAGCTGGGAGACCCAGTACTTC
-	TRBV5-1	TRBJ2-1	-	CASSEEPRPIEQFF	TGCGCCAGCAGCGAGGAACCGAGGCCCATTGAGCAGTTCTTC
-	TRBV5-1	TRBJ2-7	-	CASSSPGQAYEQYF	TGCGCCAGCAGCTCCCCGGGACAAGCCTACGAGCAGTACTTC
-	TRBV11-1	TRBJ2-7	few	CASSSDSLTYEQYF	TGTGCCAGCAGCTCGGACAGCCTCACCTACGAGCAGTACTTC
-	TRBV6-5	TRBJ2-1	few	CASSYELRKGEQFF	TGTGCCAGCAGTTACGAACTGAGGAAGGGGGAGCAGTTCTTC
-	TRBV30	TRBJ2-3	few	CAWRPGLLSVGDTQYF	TGTGCCTGGAGGCCGGGACTGCTTTCTGTCGGAGATACGCAGTATTTT
-	TRBV4-2	TRBJ2-3	-	CASSQDSLSTQYF	TGTGCCAGCAGCCAAGATAGTCTGAGCACGCAGTATTTT
-	TRBV27	TRBJ1-2	-	CASSIGGGGGIGYTF	TGTGCCAGCAGTATAGGAGGTGGGGGCGGAATTGGCTACACCTTC
-	TRBV19	TRBJ2-2	few	CASLYGQFGELFF	TGTGCCAGTTTATACGGACAGTTCGGGGAGCTGTTTTTT
TRBD1	TRBV7-2	TRBJ1-4	-	CASSLQGARGEKLFF	TGTGCCAGCAGCTTACAGGGGGCGAGGGGTGAAAAACTGTTTTTT
-	TRBV10-3	TRBJ1-1	-	CAIRTGMVTEAFF	TGTGCCATCAGGACAGGAATGGTCACTGAAGCTTTCTTT
-	TRBV5-1	TRBJ2-6	-	CASSLNGFGTGFGANVLTF	TGCGCCAGCAGCTTGAATGGTTTTGGAACAGGGTTCGGGGCCAACGTCCTGACTTTC
TRBD1	TRBV30	TRBJ2-4	-	CAWSGGQGKNIQYF	TGTGCCTGGAGTGGGGGACAGGGCAAAAACATTCAGTACTTC
TRBD1	TRBV6-5	TRBJ2-7	few	CASSRTGSSYEQYF	TGTGCCAGCAGTAGGACAGGTTCCTCCTACGAGCAGTACTTC
TRBD1	TRBV5-4	TRBJ2-5	-	CASSFYGQGQETQYF	TGTGCCAGCAGCTTCTATGGACAGGGGCAAGAGACCCAGTACTTC
-	TRBV12-5	TRBJ2-5	-	CASGGETQYF	TGTGCTAGTGGCGGAGAGACCCAGTACTTC
-	TRBV28	TRBJ2-1	-	CASSLGGGTNNEQFF	TGTGCCAGCAGTTTAGGGGGGGGCACGAACAATGAGCAGTTCTTC
-	TRBV5-4	TRBJ2-1	few	CASSPPNEQFF	TGTGCCAGCAGCCCTCCCAATGAGCAGTTCTTC
-	TRBV7-9	TRBJ2-4	few	CASSPKLIAKNIQYF	TGTGCCAGCAGCCCTAAGTTGATAGCCAAAAACATTCAGTACTTC
-	TRBV20-1	TRBJ1-2	few	CSAGRREWTF	TGCAGTGCTGGGAGGAGGGAGTGGACCTTC
-	TRBV7-9	TRBJ2-3	once	CASSQERDRNTQYF	TGTGCCAGCAGCCAAGAGCGTGACCGGAATACGCAGTATTTT
-	TRBV7-3	TRBJ2-2	few	CASSPSGPNTGELFF	TGTGCCAGCAGCCCATCTGGGCCGAACACCGGGGAGCTGTTTTTT
TRBD1	TRBV30	TRBJ2-7	-	CAWSVPNRGRYEQYF	TGTGCCTGGAGTGTACCCAACAGGGGGAGGTACGAGCAGTACTTC
-	TRBV7-2	TRBJ1-6	-	CASSLAASQGSPLHF	TGTGCCAGCAGCTTAGCCGCGTCCCAGGGTTCACCCCTCCACTTT
-	TRBV7-8	TRBJ2-2	few	CASSPIDTGELFF	TGTGCCAGCAGCCCCATTGACACCGGGGAGCTGTTTTTT
TRBD1	TRBV28	TRBJ1-4	-	CASSSPMGQGATNEKLFF	TGTGCCAGCAGTTCCCCGATGGGACAGGGCGCAACTAATGAAAAACTGTTTTTT
TRBD2	TRBV6-5	TRBJ2-5	-	CASTRSGGEETQYF	TGTGCCAGCACGCGCAGCGGGGGGGAGGAGACCCAGTACTTC
-	TRBV7-3	TRBJ2-7	few	CASSLKRGISYEQYF	TGTGCCAGCAGCTTAAAAAGGGGAATATCCTACGAGCAGTACTTC